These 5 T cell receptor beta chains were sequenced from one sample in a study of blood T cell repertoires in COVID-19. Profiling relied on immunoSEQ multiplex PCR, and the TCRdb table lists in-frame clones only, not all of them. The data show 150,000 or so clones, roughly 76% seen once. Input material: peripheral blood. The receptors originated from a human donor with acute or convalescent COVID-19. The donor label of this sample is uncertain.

CDR3 bases: TGTGCCAGCAGGGGCGCCGAAGCTTTCTTT. Translating it yields CASRGAEAFF. This chain links TRBV12-3 or TRBV12-4 with TRBJ1-1; D unclear. The V end lost 6 bases, the J end lost 8 bases, and 7 bases lay between the germline ends. CDR3 length: 10 amino acids.

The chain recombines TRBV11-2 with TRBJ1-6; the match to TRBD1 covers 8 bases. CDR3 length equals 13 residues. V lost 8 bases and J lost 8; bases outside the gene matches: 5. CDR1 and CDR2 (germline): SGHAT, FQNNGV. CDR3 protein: CASGQGMDSPLHF. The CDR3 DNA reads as TGTGCCAGCGGACAGGGAATGGATTCACCCCTCCACTTT.

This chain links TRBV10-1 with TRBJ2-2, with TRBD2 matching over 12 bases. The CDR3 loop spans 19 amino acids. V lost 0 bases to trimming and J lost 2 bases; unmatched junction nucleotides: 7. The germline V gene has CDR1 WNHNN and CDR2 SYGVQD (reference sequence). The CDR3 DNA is TGCGCCAGCAGTGAGTCAATTCCGACTAGCGGGGGAAACACCGGGGAGCTGTTTTTT. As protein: CASSESIPTSGGNTGELFF.

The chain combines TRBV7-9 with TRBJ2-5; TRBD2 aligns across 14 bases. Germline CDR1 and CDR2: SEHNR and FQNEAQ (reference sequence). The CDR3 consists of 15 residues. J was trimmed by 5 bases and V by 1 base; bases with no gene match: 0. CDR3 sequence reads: CASSLGTSGGETQYF. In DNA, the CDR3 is TGTGCCAGCAGCTTAGGGACTAGCGGGGGGGAGACCCAGTACTTC. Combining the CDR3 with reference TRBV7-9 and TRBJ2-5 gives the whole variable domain DTGVSQNPRHKITKRGQNVTFRCDPISEHNRLYWYRQTLGQGPEFLTYFQNEAQLEKSRLLSDRFSAERPKGSFSTLEIQRTEQGDSAMYLCASSLGTSGGETQYFGPGTRLLVL.

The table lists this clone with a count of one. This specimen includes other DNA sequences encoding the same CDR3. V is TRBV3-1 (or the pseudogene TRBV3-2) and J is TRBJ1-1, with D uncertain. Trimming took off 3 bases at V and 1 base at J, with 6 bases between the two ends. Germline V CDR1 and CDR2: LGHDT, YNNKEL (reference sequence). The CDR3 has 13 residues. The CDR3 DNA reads TGTGCCAGCAGCCATCGGGGGAACACTGAAGCTTTCTTT. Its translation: CASSHRGNTEAFF.